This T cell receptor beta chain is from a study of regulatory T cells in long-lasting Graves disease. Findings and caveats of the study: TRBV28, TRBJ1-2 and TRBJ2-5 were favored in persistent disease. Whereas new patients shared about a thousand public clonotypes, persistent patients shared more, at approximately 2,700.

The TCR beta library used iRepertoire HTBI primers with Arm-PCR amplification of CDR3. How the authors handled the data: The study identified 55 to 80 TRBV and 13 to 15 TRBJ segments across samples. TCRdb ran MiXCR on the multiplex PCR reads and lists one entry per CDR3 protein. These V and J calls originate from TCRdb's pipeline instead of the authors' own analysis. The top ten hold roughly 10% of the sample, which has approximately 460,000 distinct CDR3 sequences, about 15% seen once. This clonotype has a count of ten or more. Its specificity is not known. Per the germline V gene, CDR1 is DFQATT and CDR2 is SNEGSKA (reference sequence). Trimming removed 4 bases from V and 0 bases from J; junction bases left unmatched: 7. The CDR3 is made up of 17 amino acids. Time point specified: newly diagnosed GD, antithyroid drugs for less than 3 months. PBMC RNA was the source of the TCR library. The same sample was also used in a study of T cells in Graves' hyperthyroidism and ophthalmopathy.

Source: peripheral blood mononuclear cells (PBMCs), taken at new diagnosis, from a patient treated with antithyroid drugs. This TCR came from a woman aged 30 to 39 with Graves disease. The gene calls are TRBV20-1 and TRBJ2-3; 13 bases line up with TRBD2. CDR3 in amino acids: CSATRTSGGRSTDTQYF. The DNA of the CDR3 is TGCAGTGCTACAAGGACTAGCGGGGGACGTAGCACAGATACGCAGTATTTT.